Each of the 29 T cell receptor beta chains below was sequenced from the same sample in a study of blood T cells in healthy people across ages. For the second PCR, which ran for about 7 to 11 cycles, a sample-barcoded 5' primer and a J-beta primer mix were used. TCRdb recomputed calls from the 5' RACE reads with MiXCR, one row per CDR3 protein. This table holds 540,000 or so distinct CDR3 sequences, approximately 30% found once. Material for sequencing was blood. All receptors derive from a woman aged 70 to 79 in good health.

As DNA, the CDR3 is TGCGCCAGCAGCTTGGGACAGGGGGAGCAAGCTTTCTTT. Encoded protein: CASSLGQGEQAFF. This rearrangement joins TRBV5-1 to TRBJ1-1; TRBD1 matches at 9 bases. CDR3 size: 13 residues. V shed 0 bases, J shed 9 bases, and the junction held 3 bases outside the gene matches. Germline V gives CDR1 SGHRS, CDR2 YFSETQ.

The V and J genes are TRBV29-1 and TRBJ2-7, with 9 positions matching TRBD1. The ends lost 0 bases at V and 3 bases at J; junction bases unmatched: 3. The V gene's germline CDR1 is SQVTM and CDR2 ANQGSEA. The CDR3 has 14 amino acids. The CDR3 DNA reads TGCAGCGTTGAAGAAACAGGGGGCCGCTACGAGCAGTACTTC. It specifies CSVEETGGRYEQYF.

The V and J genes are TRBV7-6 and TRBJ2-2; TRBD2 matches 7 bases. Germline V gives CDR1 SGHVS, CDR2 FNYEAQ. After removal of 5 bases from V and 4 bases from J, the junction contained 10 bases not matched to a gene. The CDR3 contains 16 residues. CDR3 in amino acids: CASSRTRLAVTGELFF. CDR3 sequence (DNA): TGTGCCAGCAGCCGAACCAGACTAGCTGTCACCGGGGAGCTGTTTTTT.

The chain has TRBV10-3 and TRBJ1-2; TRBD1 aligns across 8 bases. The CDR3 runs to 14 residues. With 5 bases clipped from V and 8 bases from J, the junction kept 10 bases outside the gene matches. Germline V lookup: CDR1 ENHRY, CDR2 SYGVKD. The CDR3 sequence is CAISSRQQGGGYTF. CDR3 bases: TGTGCCATCAGTTCACGTCAACAGGGGGGAGGCTACACCTTC.

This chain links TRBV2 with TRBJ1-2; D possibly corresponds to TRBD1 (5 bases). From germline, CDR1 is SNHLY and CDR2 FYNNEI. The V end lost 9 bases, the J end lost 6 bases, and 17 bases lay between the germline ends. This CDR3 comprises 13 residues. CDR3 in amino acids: CASSGPGADGYTF. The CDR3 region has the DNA TGTGCCAGTTCGGGGCCAGGCGCTGATGGCTACACCTTC.

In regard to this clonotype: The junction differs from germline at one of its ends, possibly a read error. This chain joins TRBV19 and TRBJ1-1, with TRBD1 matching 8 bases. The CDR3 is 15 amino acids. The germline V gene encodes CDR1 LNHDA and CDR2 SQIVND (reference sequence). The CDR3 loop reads CASSNQGAQNTEALF. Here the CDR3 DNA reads TGTGCCAGTAGTAACCAGGGGGCGCAGAACACTGAAGCTCTCTTT. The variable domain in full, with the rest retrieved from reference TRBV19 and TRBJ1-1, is DGGITQSPKYLFRKEGQNVTLSCEQNLNHDAMYWYRQDPGQGLRLIYYSQIVNDFQKGDIAEGYSVSREKKESFPLTVTSAQKNPTAFYLCASSNQGAQNTEALFGQGTRLTVV.

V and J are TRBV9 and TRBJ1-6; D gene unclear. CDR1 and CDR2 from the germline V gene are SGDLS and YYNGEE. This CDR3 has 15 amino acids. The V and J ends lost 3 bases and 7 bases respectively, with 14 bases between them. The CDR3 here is CASSATPLGNSPLHF. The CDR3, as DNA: TGTGCCAGCAGCGCGACACCCCTGGGCAATTCACCCCTCCACTTT. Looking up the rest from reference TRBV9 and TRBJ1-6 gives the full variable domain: DSGVTQTPKHLITATGQRVTLRCSPRSGDLSVYWYQQSLDQGLQFLIQYYNGEERAKGNILERFSAQQFPDLHSELNLSSLELGDSALYFCASSATPLGNSPLHFGNGTRLTVT.

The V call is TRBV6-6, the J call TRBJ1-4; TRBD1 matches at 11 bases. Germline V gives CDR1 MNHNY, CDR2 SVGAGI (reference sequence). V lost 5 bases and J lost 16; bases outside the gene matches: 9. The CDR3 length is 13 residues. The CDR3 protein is CASSGQGALRPFF. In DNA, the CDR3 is TGTGCCAGCAGTGGACAGGGGGCGTTACGCCCGTTTTTT.

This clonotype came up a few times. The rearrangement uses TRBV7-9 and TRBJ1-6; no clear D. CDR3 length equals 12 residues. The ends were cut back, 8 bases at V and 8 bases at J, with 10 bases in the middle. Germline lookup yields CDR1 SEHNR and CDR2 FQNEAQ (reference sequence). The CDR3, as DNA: TGTGCCAGCGTCGTTCTGGATTCACCCCTCCACTTT. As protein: CASVVLDSPLHF.

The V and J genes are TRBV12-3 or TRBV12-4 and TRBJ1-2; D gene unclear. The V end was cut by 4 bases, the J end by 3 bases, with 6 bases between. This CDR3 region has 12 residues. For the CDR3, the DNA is TGTGCCAGCAGTTATAAGGACTATGGCTACACCTTC. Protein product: CASSYKDYGYTF.

The CDR3 DNA is TGTGCCAGCAGTTATGGCGGGAATAATTCACCCCTCCACTTT. Translating gives CASSYGGNNSPLHF. The rearrangement links TRBV6-5 to TRBJ1-6; D is undetermined. The V gene's germline CDR1 is MNHEY and CDR2 SVGAGI. There are 14 residues in the CDR3. The V end lost 3 bases, the J end lost 5 bases, and 8 bases lay between the germline ends.

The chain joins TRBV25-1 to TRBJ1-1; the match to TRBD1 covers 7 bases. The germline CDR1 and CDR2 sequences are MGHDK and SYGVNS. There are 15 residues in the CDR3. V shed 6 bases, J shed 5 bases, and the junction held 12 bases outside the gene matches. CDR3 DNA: TGTGCCAGCAGCGAACCCGGACAGGTGGGGACTGAAGCTTTCTTT. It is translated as CASSEPGQVGTEAFF.

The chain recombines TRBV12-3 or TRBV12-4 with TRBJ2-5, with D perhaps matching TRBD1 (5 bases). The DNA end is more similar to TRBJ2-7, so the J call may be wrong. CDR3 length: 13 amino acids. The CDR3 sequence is CASSTTTEYEQYF. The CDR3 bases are TGTGCCAGCAGTACCACGACAGAGTACGAGCAGTACTTC.

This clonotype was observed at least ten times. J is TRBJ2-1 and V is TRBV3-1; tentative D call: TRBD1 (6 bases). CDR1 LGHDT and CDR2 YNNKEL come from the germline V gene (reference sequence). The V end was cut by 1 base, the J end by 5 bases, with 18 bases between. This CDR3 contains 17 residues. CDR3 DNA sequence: TGTGCCAGCAGCCAAGCTCGGGGACCTCAGGGGCACAATGAGCAGTTCTTC. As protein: CASSQARGPQGHNEQFF.

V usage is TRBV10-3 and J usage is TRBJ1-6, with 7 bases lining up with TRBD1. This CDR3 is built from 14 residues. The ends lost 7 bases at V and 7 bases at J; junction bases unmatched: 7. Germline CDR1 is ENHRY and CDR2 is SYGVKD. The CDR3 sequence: CAITTGQQNSPLHF. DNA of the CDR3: TGTGCCATCACCACGGGACAGCAAAATTCACCCCTCCACTTT.

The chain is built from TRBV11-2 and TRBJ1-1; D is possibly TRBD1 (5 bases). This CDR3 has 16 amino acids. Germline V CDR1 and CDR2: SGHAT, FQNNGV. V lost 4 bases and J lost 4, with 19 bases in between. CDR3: CASSSNPGGTGTEAFF. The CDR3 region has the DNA TGTGCCAGCAGCTCCAACCCGGGAGGGACGGGCACTGAAGCTTTCTTT.

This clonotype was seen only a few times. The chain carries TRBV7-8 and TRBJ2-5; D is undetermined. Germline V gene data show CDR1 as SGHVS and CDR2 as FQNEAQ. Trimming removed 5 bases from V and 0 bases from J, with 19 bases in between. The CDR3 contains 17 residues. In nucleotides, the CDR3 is TGTGCCAGCAGCGCCCTCCGCGCGCTTTTATACCAAGAGACCCAGTACTTC. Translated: CASSALRALLYQETQYF.

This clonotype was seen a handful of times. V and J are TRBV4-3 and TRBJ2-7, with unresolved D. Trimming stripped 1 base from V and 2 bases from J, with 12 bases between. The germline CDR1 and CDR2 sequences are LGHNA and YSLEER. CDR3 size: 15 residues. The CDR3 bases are TGCGCCAGCAGCCAAGGTTTAGGCAGGCCCTACGAGCAGTACTTC. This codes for CASSQGLGRPYEQYF.

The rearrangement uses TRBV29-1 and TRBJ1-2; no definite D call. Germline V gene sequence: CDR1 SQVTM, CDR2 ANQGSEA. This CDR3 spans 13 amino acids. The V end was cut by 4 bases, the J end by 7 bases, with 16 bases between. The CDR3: CSVGGIGRSGYTF. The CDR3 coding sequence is TGCAGCGTTGGAGGTATAGGACGCTCTGGCTACACCTTC.

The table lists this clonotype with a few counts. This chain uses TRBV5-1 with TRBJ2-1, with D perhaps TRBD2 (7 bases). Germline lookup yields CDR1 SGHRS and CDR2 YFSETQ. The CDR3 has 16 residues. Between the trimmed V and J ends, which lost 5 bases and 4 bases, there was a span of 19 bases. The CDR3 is CASRGDRGARYNEQFF. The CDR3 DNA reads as TGCGCCAGCAGAGGGGATCGGGGGGCTAGATACAATGAGCAGTTCTTC.

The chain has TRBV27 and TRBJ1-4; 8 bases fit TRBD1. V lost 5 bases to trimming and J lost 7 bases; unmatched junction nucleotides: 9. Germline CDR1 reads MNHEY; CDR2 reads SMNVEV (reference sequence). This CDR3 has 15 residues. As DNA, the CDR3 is TGTGCCAGCAGTAACTCGGACAGGGAGGTTGAAAAACTGTTTTTT. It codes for CASSNSDREVEKLFF.

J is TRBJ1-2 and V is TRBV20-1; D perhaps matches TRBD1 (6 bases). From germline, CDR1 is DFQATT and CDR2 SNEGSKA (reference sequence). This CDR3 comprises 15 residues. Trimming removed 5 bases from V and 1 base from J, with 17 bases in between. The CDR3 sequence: CSAPIPGQLNYGYTF. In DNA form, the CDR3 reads TGCAGTGCTCCTATACCGGGACAACTTAACTATGGCTACACCTTC.

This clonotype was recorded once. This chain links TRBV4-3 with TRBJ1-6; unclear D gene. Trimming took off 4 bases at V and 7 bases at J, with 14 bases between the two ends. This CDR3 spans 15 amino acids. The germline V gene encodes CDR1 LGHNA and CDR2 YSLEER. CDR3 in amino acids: CASSPDPFSNSPLHF. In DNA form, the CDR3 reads TGCGCCAGCAGCCCCGATCCCTTTTCAAATTCACCCCTCCACTTT.

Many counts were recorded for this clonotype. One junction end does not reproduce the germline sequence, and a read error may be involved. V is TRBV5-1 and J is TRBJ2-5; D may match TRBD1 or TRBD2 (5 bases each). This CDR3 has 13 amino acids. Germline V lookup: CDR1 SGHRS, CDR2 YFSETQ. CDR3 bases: TGTGCCAGCAGCCTGGGACCGGAAGAGACCCAGTACTTC. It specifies CASSLGPEETQYF. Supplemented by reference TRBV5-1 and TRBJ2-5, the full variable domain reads KAGVTQTPRYLIKTRGQQVTLSCSPISGHRSVSWYQQTPGQGLQFLFEYFSETQRNKGNFPGRFSGRQFSNSRSEMNVSTLELGDSALYLCASSLGPEETQYFGPGTRLLVL.

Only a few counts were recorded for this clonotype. The CDR3 DNA reads as TGTGCCAGCAGCTTAGTGATGGGTTACACTGAAGCTTTCTTT. This sequence encodes CASSLVMGYTEAFF. The rearrangement links TRBV7-9 to TRBJ1-1; D is unclear. V gave up 1 base and J gave up 3 bases, with 9 bases separating them. The CDR3 runs to 14 residues. Germline loops: CDR1 SEHNR, CDR2 FQNEAQ (reference sequence).

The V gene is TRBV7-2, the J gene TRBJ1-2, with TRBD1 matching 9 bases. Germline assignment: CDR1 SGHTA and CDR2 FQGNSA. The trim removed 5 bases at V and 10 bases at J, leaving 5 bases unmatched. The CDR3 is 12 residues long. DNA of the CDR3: TGTGCCAGCAGCGAGGACAGGGGAGACTACACCTTC. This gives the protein CASSEDRGDYTF.

CDR3 protein: CASLTGGSEQFF. The CDR3 DNA follows: TGTGCCAGTCTAACGGGGGGTAGTGAGCAGTTCTTC. The chain couples TRBV12-3 or TRBV12-4 to TRBJ2-1, with 7 bases lining up with TRBD2. V lost 9 bases, J lost 9 bases, and 8 bases stayed unmatched. The CDR3 is 12 amino acids.

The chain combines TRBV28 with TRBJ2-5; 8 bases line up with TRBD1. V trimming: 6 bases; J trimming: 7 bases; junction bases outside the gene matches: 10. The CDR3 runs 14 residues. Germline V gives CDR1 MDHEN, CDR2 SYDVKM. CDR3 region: CASRRTGHVGTQYF. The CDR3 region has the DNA TGTGCCAGCAGGAGGACAGGGCACGTTGGGACCCAGTACTTC.

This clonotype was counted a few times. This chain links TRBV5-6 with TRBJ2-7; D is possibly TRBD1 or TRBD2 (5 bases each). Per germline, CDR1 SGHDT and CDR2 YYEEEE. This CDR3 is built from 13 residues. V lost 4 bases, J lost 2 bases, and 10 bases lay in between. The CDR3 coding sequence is TGTGCCAGCAGCAGGGGACGAGCCTACGAGCAGTACTTC. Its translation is CASSRGRAYEQYF.